The 17 T cell receptor beta chains reported below all come from one sample, sequenced in a study of Ad26.COV2.S vaccination and SARS-CoV-2 variants. The sample's treatment: some 19 received Ad26.COV2.S at low or high dose, single or two shots; several received placebo; per-sample allocation not given. Sampling was performed 63 days after the first vaccine or placebo injection. Data came from immunoSEQ multiplex PCR; TCRdb stores just in-frame clones and leaves some out. The sample yields around 450,000 clones, 80% to 95% seen once. Sequenced here: peripheral blood, sampled in a trial of Ad26.COV2.S vaccine versus placebo. The receptors shown here come from a person aged 18-65 years who received the Ad26.COV2.S COVID-19 vaccine or a placebo.

CDR3 loop: CASSPKGTGGKGLYTEAFF. The CDR3 DNA reads TGTGCCAGCTCACCAAAGGGGACAGGGGGCAAGGGGTTATACACTGAAGCTTTCTTT. The chain has TRBV18 and TRBJ1-1, with 12 nucleotides matching TRBD1. V shed 2 bases and J 3 bases; nucleotides not matched to a gene: 13. The CDR3 totals 19 residues. CDR1 and CDR2 (germline): KGHSH, LQKENI.

This chain connects TRBV7-2 to TRBJ2-1; a weak D match, TRBD2 (6 bases). Germline loops: CDR1 SGHTA, CDR2 FQGNSA. The CDR3 sequence is 16 residues long. Trimming took 4 bases from V and 7 from J, leaving 20 bases between them. The CDR3 DNA follows: TGTGCCAGCAGCTCCGATGATGGAGGGCCGGGGAATGAGCAGTTCTTC. This gives the protein CASSSDDGGPGNEQFF. Full variable domain (missing parts from reference TRBV7-2 and TRBJ2-1): GAGVSQSPSNKVTEKGKDVELRCDPISGHTALYWYRQSLGQGLEFLIYFQGNSAPDKSGLPSDRFSAERTGGSVSTLTIQRTQQEDSAVYLCASSSDDGGPGNEQFFGPGTRLTVL.

The rearrangement joins TRBV5-4 to TRBJ2-7, with 10 positions matching TRBD1. The germline gives CDR1 SGHNT, CDR2 YYREEE (reference sequence). This CDR3 region has 15 residues. V lost 4 bases to trimming and J lost 6 bases; unmatched junction nucleotides: 10. The DNA of the CDR3 is TGTGCCAGCAGCACGCCCGGGACAGGGGTCCTCGAGCAGTACTTC. It is translated as CASSTPGTGVLEQYF.

This clone was observed once. The chain recombines TRBV19 with TRBJ2-7, with 15 bases matching TRBD2. Germline CDR1 LNHDA, CDR2 SQIVND (reference sequence). J was trimmed by 3 bases and V by 8 bases; bases with no gene match: 5. This CDR3 is built from 15 residues. CDR3 protein: CASGLAGGLLYEQYF. The DNA of the CDR3 is TGTGCCAGTGGACTAGCGGGAGGGCTCCTCTACGAGCAGTACTTC.

The rearrangement joins TRBV28 to TRBJ2-3; a weak D match, TRBD2 (6 bases). Germline V lookup: CDR1 MDHEN, CDR2 SYDVKM. Trimming pared 7 bases from V and 2 bases from J, leaving 16 bases between. The CDR3 runs 15 residues. This CDR3 is CASIGRGGYTDTQYF. CDR3 DNA: TGTGCCAGCATTGGGCGGGGCGGGTACACAGATACGCAGTATTTT.

The chain is built from TRBV27 and TRBJ2-7; 14 nucleotides line up with TRBD2. Germline CDR1 and CDR2: MNHEY and SMNVEV (reference sequence). The length of the CDR3 is 17 residues. V was pared by 6 bases and J by 0 bases, with 7 bases of the junction left unmatched. CDR3 sequence (DNA): TGTGCCAGCAGAATAAGGGGACTAGCGGGAGCCTCCTACGAGCAGTACTTC. Its translation is CASRIRGLAGASYEQYF.

V gene TRBV27 combines with J gene TRBJ2-3, with D maybe TRBD2 (6 bases). This CDR3 is built from 13 residues. The germline gives CDR1 MNHEY, CDR2 SMNVEV (reference sequence). V lost 8 bases to trimming and J lost 0 bases, with 9 bases between them. The CDR3: CASGRTSTDTQYF. The CDR3, as DNA: TGTGCCAGCGGGAGGACTAGCACAGATACGCAGTATTTT.

V is TRBV30 and J is TRBJ1-5; D is unclear. The CDR3 totals 13 residues. Looked up from germline, CDR1 is GTSNPN and CDR2 is SVGIG (reference sequence). V lost 0 bases, J lost 4 bases, and 7 bases lay in between. CDR3 loop: CAWSVQTNQPQHF. The CDR3 region has the DNA TGTGCCTGGAGTGTACAGACGAATCAGCCCCAGCATTTT.

The gene calls are TRBV10-1 and TRBJ1-1, with D perhaps TRBD1 (5 bases). V was trimmed by 8 bases and J by 0 bases, leaving 10 bases between them. Germline-derived CDR1 and CDR2 are WNHNN and SYGVQD (reference sequence). The CDR3 is 13 residues long. The CDR3 DNA sequence: TGCGCCAGCCCCAGGGAGATGAACACTGAAGCTTTCTTT. This encodes CASPREMNTEAFF.

V gene TRBV2 combines with J gene TRBJ1-1, with D possibly TRBD1 on 6 matching bases. This CDR3 is built from 15 residues. Trimming took 5 bases from V and 1 from J, leaving 14 bases between them. Germline V gives CDR1 SNHLY, CDR2 FYNNEI. CDR3 bases: TGTGCCAGCAGTCTGAAGGGACAAGCGAACACTGAAGCTTTCTTT. Protein: CASSLKGQANTEAFF.

CDR3 residues: CASSRPRQGAGEQYF. For the CDR3, the DNA is TGTGCCAGCAGTCGCCCCAGACAGGGGGCTGGGGAGCAGTACTTC. The gene calls are TRBV28 and TRBJ2-7, with 10 bases fitting TRBD1. The V gene's germline CDR1 is MDHEN and CDR2 SYDVKM. There are 15 residues in the CDR3. V shed 5 bases and J 7 bases; nucleotides not matched to a gene: 11.

This clone was recorded a few times. The V and J genes are TRBV2 and TRBJ1-6; 7 bases line up with TRBD1. Per the germline V gene, CDR1 is SNHLY and CDR2 is FYNNEI. The CDR3 contains 14 residues. J was trimmed by 10 bases and V by 2 bases; bases with no gene match: 5. The CDR3 protein is CASSEQGVGSPLHF. CDR3 bases: TGTGCCAGCAGTGAACAGGGGGTTGGCTCACCCCTCCACTTT. Drawing the rest from reference TRBV2 and TRBJ1-6, the complete variable domain is EPEVTQTPSHQVTQMGQEVILRCVPISNHLYFYWYRQILGQKVEFLVSFYNNEISEKSEIFDDQFSVERPDGSNFTLKIRSTKLEDSAMYFCASSEQGVGSPLHFGNGTRLTVT.

This chain connects TRBV18 to TRBJ1-2; 8 bases are a match to TRBD1. V lost 4 bases, J lost 4 bases, and 5 bases stayed unmatched. From germline, CDR1 is KGHSH and CDR2 LQKENI. CDR3 length: 14 amino acids. Here the CDR3 DNA reads TGTGCCAGCTCACTGGACAGGGCCGCCTATGGCTACACCTTC. As protein: CASSLDRAAYGYTF.

V and J are TRBV3-1 (or the pseudogene TRBV3-2) and TRBJ2-7; no clear D gene. CDR1 is LGHDT and CDR2 is YNNKEL in the germline V gene (reference sequence). V gave up 0 bases and J gave up 9 bases, with 6 bases separating them. The CDR3 has 11 amino acids. The CDR3 is CASSQEGGQYF. Written as DNA, the CDR3 is TGTGCCAGCAGCCAAGAAGGTGGGCAGTACTTC.

This clone was detected once. V and J are TRBV28 and TRBJ2-3; 11 nucleotides agree with TRBD2. Germline V gene lookup returns CDR1 MDHEN and CDR2 SYDVKM. The CDR3 loop spans 17 amino acids. J was trimmed by 8 bases and V by 4 bases; bases with no gene match: 14. The CDR3 DNA sequence: TGTGCCAGCAGTTCGAAACTAGCGGGAGTAAAATCTGGTACGCAGTATTTT. Amino acids: CASSSKLAGVKSGTQYF.

The J gene is TRBJ2-5, the V gene TRBV6-5; D gene ambiguous. The germline CDR1 and CDR2 sequences are MNHEY and SVGAGI. Trimming shortened V by 4 bases and J by 5 bases, and 11 bases separated the two germline ends. The CDR3 is 13 residues long. The CDR3 loop is CASSSRAWETQYF. In nucleotides, the CDR3 is TGTGCCAGCAGTTCGAGAGCCTGGGAGACCCAGTACTTC.

The rearrangement uses TRBV19 and TRBJ1-1; 9 bases fit TRBD1. The junction had 6 bases not matched to a gene; V was cut back by 11 bases and J by 5 bases. Germline CDR1 reads LNHDA; CDR2 reads SQIVND (reference sequence). The CDR3 has 12 amino acids. CDR3: CAAGQGWTEAFF. The CDR3 DNA reads TGTGCCGCTGGACAGGGGTGGACTGAAGCTTTCTTT. The complete variable domain, with remaining parts taken from reference TRBV19 and TRBJ1-1, reads DGGITQSPKYLFRKEGQNVTLSCEQNLNHDAMYWYRQDPGQGLRLIYYSQIVNDFQKGDIAEGYSVSREKKESFPLTVTSAQKNPTAFYLCAAGQGWTEAFFGQGTRLTVV.